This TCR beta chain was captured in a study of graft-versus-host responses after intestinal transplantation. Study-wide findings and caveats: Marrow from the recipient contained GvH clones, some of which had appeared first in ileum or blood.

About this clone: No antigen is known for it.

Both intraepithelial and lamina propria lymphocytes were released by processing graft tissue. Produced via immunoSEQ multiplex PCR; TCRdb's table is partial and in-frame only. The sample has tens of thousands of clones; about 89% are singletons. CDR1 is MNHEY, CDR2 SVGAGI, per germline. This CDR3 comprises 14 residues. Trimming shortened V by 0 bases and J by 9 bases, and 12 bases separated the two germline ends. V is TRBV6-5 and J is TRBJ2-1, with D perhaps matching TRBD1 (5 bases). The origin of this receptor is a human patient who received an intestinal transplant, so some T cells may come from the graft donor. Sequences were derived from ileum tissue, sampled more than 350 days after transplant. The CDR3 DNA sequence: TGTGCCAGCAGTTACTCGGGTGGGGCCATTGAGCAGTTCTTC. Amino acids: CASSYSGGAIEQFF.